The text below deals with one T cell receptor beta chain. Its antigen is not known. The treatment was: some 20 received Ad26.COV2.S at low or high dose, single or two shots; 5 received placebo; per-sample allocation not given. At day 63 after the first vaccine or placebo injection, samples were drawn. A Boston adult aged 18-55 years was the donor. The data originate from a study of Ad26.COV2.S vaccination and SARS-CoV-2 variants. Only in-frame clones appear in the TCRdb table, and some are missing; sequencing was by immunoSEQ multiplex PCR. Among about 420,000 clones listed, 85% to 90% were seen once. Whole-study results and caveats: Reports say spike-specific CD8+ and CD4+ T cell responses covered substantial breadth after vaccination.

This CDR3 is built from 14 residues. In germline, CDR1 is SGHTA, CDR2 FQGNSA. The junction had 1 base not matched to a gene; V was cut back by 1 base and J by 7 bases. The genes are TRBV7-2 and TRBJ1-6, with 7 positions matching TRBD1. The TCR sequence derives from a person aged 18-60 years who received the Ad26.COV2.S COVID-19 vaccine or a placebo. The sample was peripheral blood, taken in a trial of Ad26.COV2.S vaccine versus placebo. The CDR3 reads CASSLVRGNSPLHF. In nucleotides, the CDR3 is TGTGCCAGCAGCTTAGTCAGGGGGAATTCACCCCTCCACTTT. The variable domain in full, with the rest retrieved from reference TRBV7-2 and TRBJ1-6, is GAGVSQSPSNKVTEKGKDVELRCDPISGHTALYWYRQSLGQGLEFLIYFQGNSAPDKSGLPSDRFSAERTGGSVSTLTIQRTQQEDSAVYLCASSLVRGNSPLHFGNGTRLTVT.